The clone carrying this T cell receptor (beta chain) has at least ten counts. Its antigen remains unidentified. As diagnostic evidence, clinical symptoms, serum thyroxine, TRAb, thyroid ultrasound and orbital computed tomography were relied upon. RNA served as the template for amplifying TCR beta CDR3 regions. HTBI-primed RT-PCR formed the first round, and a multiplex PCR formed the second. TCRdb analysed the multiplex PCR reads with MiXCR anew, one entry per CDR3 protein. The profile shows 200,000 to 300,000 distinct CDR3 sequences, approximately 42% of them singletons. This record comes from a study of Graves' ophthalmopathy and Graves' hyperthyroidism. V was cut by 6 bases and J by 4 bases, with 13 bases left in between. The CDR3 is 12 residues long. The germline V gene has CDR1 SQVTM and CDR2 ANQGSEA. Notes on the study in general: Researchers report that a 13-signature model separated ophthalmopathy from stable hyperthyroidism, posting about 87% sensitivity and more than 70% specificity.

The sample was peripheral blood. The chain carries TRBV29-1 and TRBJ2-7; perhaps TRBD1 as D (5 bases). This sequence originates from an adult man with Graves' ophthalmopathy. In DNA form, the CDR3 reads TGCAGCGTGGCAAGGGGCAGATACGAGCAGTACTTC. Encoded protein: CSVARGRYEQYF.